Following are 31 T cell receptor beta chains from one sample sequenced in a study of cytomegalovirus exposure and HLA in healthy donors. PCR amplification relied on 60 Vbeta primers (plus 13 Jbeta primers). Libraries were prepared by immunoSEQ multiplex PCR; TCRdb keeps only in-frame clonotypes and omits some of them. The sample holds some 150,000 clones, around four fifths seen once. Sequenced sample: PBMCs. The receptors were sampled from a woman between 45 and 65 years old in good health and CMV-seropositive.

A word on this clone: The sample has other DNA sequences that encode this CDR3 too. The V gene is TRBV5-1, the J gene TRBJ2-3, with D perhaps matching TRBD1 (5 bases). The germline V gene has CDR1 SGHRS and CDR2 YFSETQ. This CDR3 has 14 residues. The germline V and J ends were trimmed by 4 bases and 0 bases, with 9 bases remaining between them. The CDR3 is CASSRGGSTDTQYF. CDR3 nucleotide sequence: TGCGCCAGCAGCAGGGGTGGGAGCACAGATACGCAGTATTTT.

The chain joins TRBV30 to TRBJ1-3; tentative D call: TRBD1 (5 bases). The CDR3 is 13 amino acids. Trimming pared 8 bases from V and 0 bases from J, leaving 11 bases between. Germline values: CDR1 GTSNPN, CDR2 SVGIG (reference sequence). The CDR3 DNA sequence: TGTGCCGGACATATTTACTCTGGAAACACCATATATTTT. Residues: CAGHIYSGNTIYF.

In this sample, this clone turned up a few times. The rearrangement uses TRBV9 and TRBJ2-3; D might be TRBD2 (6 bases). The CDR3 length is 18 residues. Looked up from germline, CDR1 is SGDLS and CDR2 is YYNGEE. V was trimmed by 3 bases and J by 5 bases, leaving 25 bases between them. DNA for the CDR3: TGTGCCAGCAGCGACGGGAAGGTCGGGGCAGGCGGGGTAGATACGCAGTATTTT. It translates to CASSDGKVGAGGVDTQYF.

The V call is TRBV4-3, the J call TRBJ2-7; D is possibly TRBD1 (5 bases). The CDR3 length is 17 residues. CDR1 LGHNA and CDR2 YSLEER come from the germline V gene. Trimming took 0 bases from V and 4 from J, leaving 19 bases between them. CDR3 residues: CASSQDPSGRVGYEQYF. CDR3 nucleotide sequence: TGCGCCAGCAGCCAAGATCCCTCGGGCAGGGTCGGATACGAGCAGTACTTC.

The genes are TRBV18 and TRBJ1-2; D remains unclear. The germline CDR1 and CDR2 sequences are KGHSH and LQKENI. V was pared by 5 bases and J by 2 bases, with 18 bases between. This CDR3 region has 16 residues. The DNA of the CDR3 is TGTGCCAGCTCAGCGCTCGATATCGAGCACAACTATGGCTACACCTTC. As protein: CASSALDIEHNYGYTF.

The rearrangement joins TRBV5-4 to TRBJ2-2; TRBD2 aligns across 9 bases. Unmatched junction bases numbered 6, after V lost 5 bases and J lost 4 bases. Germline V gene lookup returns CDR1 SGHNT and CDR2 YYREEE (reference sequence). The CDR3 is 15 residues long. CDR3 nucleotide sequence: TGTGCCAGCAGGTCCGGCGGGGGGGCCACCGGGGAGCTGTTTTTT. Protein product: CASRSGGGATGELFF.

The CDR3 here is CASSRQGLLILNYGYTF. CDR3 coding DNA: TGTGCCAGCAGTCGTCAGGGGCTTCTTATCCTGAACTATGGCTACACCTTC. J is TRBJ1-2 and V is TRBV7-8; possibly TRBD1 for D (6 bases). Between the trimmed V and J ends, which lost 6 bases and 2 bases, there was a span of 22 bases. The germline CDR1 and CDR2 sequences are SGHVS and FQNEAQ. The CDR3 is 17 amino acids.

This clone showed up just once. The rearrangement joins TRBV5-1 to TRBJ1-1, with 7 bases matching TRBD1. CDR3 length: 14 amino acids. Germline V gene data show CDR1 as SGHRS and CDR2 as YFSETQ. Germline trimming cut 0 bases from V and 7 bases from J; bases unmatched to any gene: 6. In DNA, the CDR3 is TGCGCCAGCAGCTTGGAAGGGGGCTCGAGTGAAGCTTTCTTT. It specifies CASSLEGGSSEAFF.

This chain uses TRBV19 with TRBJ2-1; TRBD2 aligns across 8 bases. Germline trimming cut 1 base from V and 3 bases from J; bases unmatched to any gene: 8. Looked up from germline, CDR1 is LNHDA and CDR2 is SQIVND (reference sequence). The CDR3 consists of 17 residues. The CDR3 protein is CASSIVGGGLLYNEQFF. The CDR3, as DNA: TGTGCCAGTAGTATAGTAGGCGGGGGGCTACTCTACAATGAGCAGTTCTTC. Variable domain in full (rest from reference TRBV19 and TRBJ2-1): DGGITQSPKYLFRKEGQNVTLSCEQNLNHDAMYWYRQDPGQGLRLIYYSQIVNDFQKGDIAEGYSVSREKKESFPLTVTSAQKNPTAFYLCASSIVGGGLLYNEQFFGPGTRLTVL.

The chain joins TRBV7-2 to TRBJ2-1; tentatively, D is TRBD1 (6 bases). The V gene lost 5 bases and the J gene lost 1 base, with 18 bases spanning the gap. Looked up from germline, CDR1 is SGHTA and CDR2 is FQGNSA. This CDR3 contains 17 residues. DNA of the CDR3: TGTGCCAGCAGCCCAGGGGTAGGGACACCATCCTACAATGAGCAGTTCTTC. As protein: CASSPGVGTPSYNEQFF.

The chain joins TRBV28 to TRBJ1-3, with D perhaps TRBD1 (5 bases). V was cut by 5 bases and J by 4 bases, with 18 bases left in between. This CDR3 contains 16 residues. Looked up from germline, CDR1 is MDHEN and CDR2 is SYDVKM. The CDR3 sequence is CASSLAGLRRGNTIYF. DNA of the CDR3: TGTGCCAGCAGTCTAGCGGGACTTCGCCGGGGAAACACCATATATTTT. The full variable domain, rest sourced from reference TRBV28 and TRBJ1-3, is DVKVTQSSRYLVKRTGEKVFLECVQDMDHENMFWYRQDPGLGLRLIYFSYDVKMKEKGDIPEGYSVSREKKERFSLILESASTNQTSMYLCASSLAGLRRGNTIYFGEGSWLTVV.

This sequence joins TRBV5-4 and TRBJ1-1; 9 bases fit TRBD1. The CDR3 consists of 13 residues. The germline gives CDR1 SGHNT, CDR2 YYREEE (reference sequence). Trimming at V came to 4 bases and at J to 10 bases, leaving 8 bases not matched to a gene. CDR3 protein: CASSQTGGSRAFF. Here the CDR3 DNA reads TGTGCCAGCAGCCAAACAGGGGGCTCGAGAGCTTTCTTT. Variable domain in full (rest from reference TRBV5-4 and TRBJ1-1): ETGVTQSPTHLIKTRGQQVTLRCSSQSGHNTVSWYQQALGQGPQFIFQYYREEENGRGNFPPRFSGLQFPNYSSELNVNALELDDSALYLCASSQTGGSRAFFGQGTRLTVV.

CDR3 protein: CASSVASQSLIQFF. CDR3 sequence (DNA): TGTGCCAGCAGCGTAGCGTCCCAGTCTTTAATCCAGTTCTTC. The V call is TRBV9, the J call TRBJ2-1, with no clear D. CDR3 size: 14 residues. The V end was cut by 0 bases, the J end by 13 bases, with 17 bases between. The germline CDR1 and CDR2 sequences are SGDLS and YYNGEE.

The sample holds a few counts of this clone. The J gene is TRBJ2-1, the V gene TRBV7-2; 8 bases are shared with TRBD1. Germline loops: CDR1 SGHTA, CDR2 FQGNSA. V was pared by 5 bases and J by 4 bases, with 7 bases of the junction left unmatched. The CDR3 is made up of 15 amino acids. In nucleotides, the CDR3 is TGTGCCAGCAGCCCCACAGGGGGTCTTTACAATGAGCAGTTCTTC. The encoded protein is CASSPTGGLYNEQFF.

The V call is TRBV5-1, the J call TRBJ2-7; 9 nucleotides agree with TRBD1. V gave up 0 bases and J gave up 4 bases; unmatched junction bases: 2. The CDR3 runs to 14 residues. Germline V gene sequence: CDR1 SGHRS, CDR2 YFSETQ. The CDR3 DNA sequence: TGCGCCAGCAGCTTGGGACAGGGGGGGTACGAGCAGTACTTC. As protein: CASSLGQGGYEQYF. Filled out from reference TRBV5-1 and TRBJ2-7, the complete variable domain reads KAGVTQTPRYLIKTRGQQVTLSCSPISGHRSVSWYQQTPGQGLQFLFEYFSETQRNKGNFPGRFSGRQFSNSRSEMNVSTLELGDSALYLCASSLGQGGYEQYFGPGTRLTVT.

The chain employs TRBV2 and TRBJ1-2; D possibly corresponds to TRBD1 (6 bases). Germline values: CDR1 SNHLY, CDR2 FYNNEI. The CDR3 is 17 amino acids. Trimming took off 1 base at V and 4 bases at J, with 19 bases between the two ends. DNA for the CDR3: TGTGCCAGCAGTGAAGGGGGGGAGGGGGACCTCTCCTATGGCTACACCTTC. Translating it yields CASSEGGEGDLSYGYTF.

V and J are TRBV7-2 and TRBJ2-7; 9 bases line up with TRBD2. The length of the CDR3 is 16 residues. The ends lost 3 bases at V and 0 bases at J; junction bases unmatched: 6. In germline, CDR1 is SGHTA, CDR2 FQGNSA. The CDR3 sequence: CASSFQGGLASYEQYF. Here the CDR3 DNA reads TGTGCCAGCAGCTTCCAGGGGGGACTAGCCTCCTACGAGCAGTACTTC.

The chain couples TRBV6-1 to TRBJ1-4; tentatively, D is TRBD1 (5 bases). The CDR3 runs to 15 residues. From germline, CDR1 is MNHNS and CDR2 SASEGT. The ends were cut back, 3 bases at V and 4 bases at J, with 12 bases in the middle. The CDR3 bases are TGTGCCAGCAGTGATGTGGCAGGGAATAATGAAAAACTGTTTTTT. Amino acids: CASSDVAGNNEKLFF.

This chain joins TRBV5-1 and TRBJ2-5; 8 positions match TRBD1. The CDR3 is 14 residues long. From germline, CDR1 is SGHRS and CDR2 YFSETQ. V shed 6 bases and J 2 bases; nucleotides not matched to a gene: 6. CDR3: CASNRGASQETQYF. The CDR3 coding sequence is TGCGCCAGCAACAGGGGGGCGTCACAAGAGACCCAGTACTTC.

The V and J genes are TRBV6-5 and TRBJ1-2; 8 bases map to TRBD1. The CDR3 is 14 residues long. The germline gives CDR1 MNHEY, CDR2 SVGAGI. With V trimmed by 2 bases and J by 7 bases, 6 bases remained unmatched. CDR3 bases: TGTGCCAGCAGTTACGGTCAGGGGGCGTTTGGCTACACCTTC. It translates to CASSYGQGAFGYTF.

Remarks on this clone: Other DNA sequences in the sample encode the same CDR3. The J gene is TRBJ2-1, the V gene TRBV5-1; tentative D call: TRBD2 (6 bases). There are 12 residues in the CDR3. The germline gives CDR1 SGHRS, CDR2 YFSETQ. V was cut by 3 bases and J by 15 bases, with 16 bases left in between. As DNA, the CDR3 is TGCGCCAGCAGCTATAGCGGACCCTATCCGTTCTTC. Amino acid sequence: CASSYSGPYPFF.

This clone occurred once. The V call is TRBV2, the J call TRBJ2-7; D call uncertain. The CDR3 extends over 14 amino acids. V shed 3 bases and J shed 6 bases, with 15 bases lying between them. Germline CDR1 reads SNHLY; CDR2 reads FYNNEI. CDR3: CASSDRTAFSEQYF. The CDR3, as DNA: TGTGCCAGCAGTGACCGCACAGCATTTAGCGAGCAGTACTTC. Together with reference TRBV2 and TRBJ2-7, the CDR3 gives the full variable domain: EPEVTQTPSHQVTQMGQEVILRCVPISNHLYFYWYRQILGQKVEFLVSFYNNEISEKSEIFDDQFSVERPDGSNFTLKIRSTKLEDSAMYFCASSDRTAFSEQYFGPGTRLTVT.

V is TRBV6-5 and J is TRBJ2-1, with 9 bases identical to TRBD1. CDR3 length: 14 residues. Germline V CDR1 and CDR2: MNHEY, SVGAGI. Trimming at V came to 8 bases and at J to 7 bases, leaving 9 bases not matched to a gene. CDR3 region: CASADRGGQNEQFF. CDR3 DNA: TGTGCCAGCGCGGACAGGGGAGGCCAGAATGAGCAGTTCTTC.

This rearrangement joins TRBV12-5 to TRBJ2-5; 10 nucleotides line up with TRBD2. The CDR3 contains 17 residues. V was pared by 0 bases and J by 5 bases, with 9 bases of the junction left unmatched. Germline V lookup: CDR1 LGHNT, CDR2 FRNRAP. CDR3: CASGLVGRAGGPETQYF. As DNA, the CDR3 is TGTGCTAGTGGTTTGGTAGGTAGAGCGGGAGGGCCGGAGACCCAGTACTTC.

The chain combines TRBV27 with TRBJ1-2; 7 bases map to TRBD1. The CDR3 runs to 17 residues. The germline gives CDR1 MNHEY, CDR2 SMNVEV (reference sequence). The V and J ends lost 1 base and 3 bases, in that order; junction bases with no gene match: 11. CDR3 DNA sequence: TGTGCCAGCAGTTTATATGGCCCCAGCACAGGGGACTATGGCTACACCTTC. Amino acid sequence: CASSLYGPSTGDYGYTF.

Here the CDR3 reads CAWSVSGTGRNIQYF. For the CDR3, the DNA is TGTGCCTGGAGTGTATCCGGGACAGGGAGAAACATTCAGTACTTC. The chain recombines TRBV30 with TRBJ2-4; the match to TRBD1 covers 9 bases. CDR3 length equals 15 residues. Trimming at V came to 0 bases and at J to 6 bases, leaving 6 bases not matched to a gene. Per the germline V gene, CDR1 is GTSNPN and CDR2 is SVGIG (reference sequence).

The chain carries TRBV27 and TRBJ2-3, with TRBD2 matching 7 bases. The CDR3 is 11 residues long. V gave up 3 bases and J gave up 9 bases; unmatched junction bases: 0. The germline V gene has CDR1 MNHEY and CDR2 SMNVEV (reference sequence). The CDR3 here is CASSLGLTQYF. DNA for the CDR3: TGTGCCAGCAGTTTGGGACTAACGCAGTATTTT.

The genes are TRBV6-1 and TRBJ2-7; TRBD2 might be the D (5 bases). From germline, CDR1 is MNHNS and CDR2 SASEGT. This CDR3 is 15 amino acids long. With 6 bases removed from V and 1 base from J, the gap between germline ends came to 16 bases. The CDR3: CASSPSFAGSYEQYF. The CDR3 nucleotides read TGTGCCAGCAGCCCCTCCTTTGCGGGTTCCTACGAGCAGTACTTC.

The CDR3 nucleotides read TGTGCCAGCAGCTTAGAAAGGCGGGGGGGCTTCAATGAGCAGTTCTTC. Translated: CASSLERRGGFNEQFF. J is TRBJ2-1 and V is TRBV7-8, with TRBD2 matching over 9 bases. V was pared by 1 base and J by 6 bases, with 7 bases of the junction left unmatched. CDR1 and CDR2 from the germline V gene are SGHVS and FQNEAQ. The CDR3 is 16 amino acids.

The V call is TRBV9, the J call TRBJ1-1; 9 bases fit TRBD1. This CDR3 is built from 16 residues. The germline gives CDR1 SGDLS, CDR2 YYNGEE. V lost 3 bases, J lost 9 bases, and 15 bases stayed unmatched. The CDR3, as DNA: TGTGCCAGCAGCGCGACGGAACAGGGGGCTGGGGGAAAAGCTTTCTTT. It is translated as CASSATEQGAGGKAFF.

The J gene is TRBJ2-1, the V gene TRBV11-3; 10 bases map to TRBD2. The trim removed 4 bases at V and 9 bases at J, leaving 6 bases unmatched. The CDR3 consists of 14 residues. Germline V gene sequence: CDR1 SGHNT, CDR2 YENEEA. For the CDR3, the DNA is TGTGCCAGCAGCTCCGGACTAGCGGCGTCTGAGCAGTTCTTC. As protein: CASSSGLAASEQFF.